The entry below gives a single T cell receptor beta chain sequence along with its context. What it binds is not known. It was with 60 Vbeta and 13 Jbeta primers that the PCR ran. Assay used: immunoSEQ multiplex PCR; TCRdb lists only in-frame clones, some missing. The data hold roughly 120,000 clones, with 77% observed a single time. V lost 7 bases to trimming and J lost 2 bases, with 13 bases between them. The CDR3 loop spans 14 amino acids. Germline CDR1 reads MGHDK; CDR2 reads SYGVNS. This record belongs to a study of cytomegalovirus exposure and HLA in healthy donors. At the level of the study: Sequencing of about 179 million T cells in an earlier analysis found about 120 million unique TCR beta sequences.

Overall study results and limits: Accounts indicate the classifier identified cytomegalovirus status with strong specificity and sensitivity.

The J gene is TRBJ2-3, the V gene TRBV25-1; tentative D call: TRBD1 (5 bases). The sequencing sample was made of PBMCs. This TCR came from a woman aged 40-49 years in good health and CMV-seropositive. The CDR3 sequence: CASTGSLTTDTQYF. DNA for the CDR3: TGTGCCAGCACAGGGTCCCTCACCACAGATACGCAGTATTTT. Variable domain in full (rest from reference TRBV25-1 and TRBJ2-3): EADIYQTPRYLVIGTGKKITLECSQTMGHDKMYWYQQDPGMELHLIHYSYGVNSTEKGDLSSESTVSRIRTEHFPLTLESARPSHTSQYLCASTGSLTTDTQYFGPGTRLTVL.